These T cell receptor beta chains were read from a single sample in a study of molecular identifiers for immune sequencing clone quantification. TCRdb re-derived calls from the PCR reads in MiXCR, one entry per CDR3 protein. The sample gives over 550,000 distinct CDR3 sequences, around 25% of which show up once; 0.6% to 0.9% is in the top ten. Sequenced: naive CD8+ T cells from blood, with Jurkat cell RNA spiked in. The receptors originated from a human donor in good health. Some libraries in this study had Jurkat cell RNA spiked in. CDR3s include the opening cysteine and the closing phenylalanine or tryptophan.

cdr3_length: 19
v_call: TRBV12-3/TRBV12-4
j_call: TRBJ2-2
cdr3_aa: CASSFYGGGGVASTGELFF

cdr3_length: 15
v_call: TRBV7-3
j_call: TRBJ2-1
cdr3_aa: CASSRGWGAYNEQFF

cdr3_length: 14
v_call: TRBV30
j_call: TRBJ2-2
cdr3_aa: CAWRKVVNTGELFF

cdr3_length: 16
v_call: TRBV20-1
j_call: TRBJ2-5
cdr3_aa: CSARGGTSGDQETQYF

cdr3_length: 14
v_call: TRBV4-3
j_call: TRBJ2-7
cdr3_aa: CASSQGVRNYEQYF

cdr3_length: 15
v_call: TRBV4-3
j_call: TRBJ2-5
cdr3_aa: CASSQDHRWQETQYF

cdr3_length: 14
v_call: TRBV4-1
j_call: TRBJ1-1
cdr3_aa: CASSQGQGGTEALF

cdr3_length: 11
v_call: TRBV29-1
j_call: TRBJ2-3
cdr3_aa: CSAKDVDTQYF

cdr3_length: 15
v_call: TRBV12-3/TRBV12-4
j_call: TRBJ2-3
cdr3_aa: CASSFRDTPGDTQYF

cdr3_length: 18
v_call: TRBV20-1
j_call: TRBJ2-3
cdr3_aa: CSATKSIEPGLAADTQYF

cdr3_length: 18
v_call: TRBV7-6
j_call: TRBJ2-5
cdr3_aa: CASSLTVAGGVVGETQYF

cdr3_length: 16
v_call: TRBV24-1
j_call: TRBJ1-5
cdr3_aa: CATGARGAEGNQPQHF

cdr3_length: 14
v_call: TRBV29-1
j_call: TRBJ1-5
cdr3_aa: CSVEVEDSNQPQHF

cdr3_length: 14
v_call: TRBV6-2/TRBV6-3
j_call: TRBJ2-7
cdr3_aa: CASSSSVLSYEQYF

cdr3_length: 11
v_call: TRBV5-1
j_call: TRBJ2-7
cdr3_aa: CASSSQEEQYF

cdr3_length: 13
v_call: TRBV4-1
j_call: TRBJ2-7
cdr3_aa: CASSQGENYEQYF

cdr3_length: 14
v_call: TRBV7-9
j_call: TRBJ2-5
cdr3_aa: CASTSSLGGEILYF

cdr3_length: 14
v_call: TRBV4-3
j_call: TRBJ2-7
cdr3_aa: CASSPARGGLEQYF

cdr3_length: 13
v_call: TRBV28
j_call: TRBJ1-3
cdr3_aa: CASSPRIENTIYF

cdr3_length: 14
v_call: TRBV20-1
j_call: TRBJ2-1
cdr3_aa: CSARAEGSYNEQFF

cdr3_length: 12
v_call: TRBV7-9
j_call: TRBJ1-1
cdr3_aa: CASSARDTEAFF

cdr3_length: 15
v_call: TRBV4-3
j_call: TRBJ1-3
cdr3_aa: CASSQGQGSGNTIYF

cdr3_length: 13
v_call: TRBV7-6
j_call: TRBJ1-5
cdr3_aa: CASSLAADQPQHF

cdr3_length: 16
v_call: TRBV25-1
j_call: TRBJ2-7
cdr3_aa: CASSEYKGLALYEQYF

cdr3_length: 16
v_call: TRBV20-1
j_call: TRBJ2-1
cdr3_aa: CSARDLAGETYNEQFF

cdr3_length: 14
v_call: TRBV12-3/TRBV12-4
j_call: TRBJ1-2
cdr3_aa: CASRSTQRKYRYTF

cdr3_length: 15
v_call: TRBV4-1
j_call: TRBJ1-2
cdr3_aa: CASSQERQPNYGYTF

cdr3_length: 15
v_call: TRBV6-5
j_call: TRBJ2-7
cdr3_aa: CASRSPGGKSYEQYF

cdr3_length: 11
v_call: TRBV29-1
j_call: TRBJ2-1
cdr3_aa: CSGRLANEQFF

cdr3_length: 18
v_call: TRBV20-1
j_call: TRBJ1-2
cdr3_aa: CSARDRNRGPAYNYGYTF

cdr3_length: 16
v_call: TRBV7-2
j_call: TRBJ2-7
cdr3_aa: CASSLVAGDVSYEQYF

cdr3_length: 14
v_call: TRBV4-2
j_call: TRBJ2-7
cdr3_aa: CASRLPGASYEQYF

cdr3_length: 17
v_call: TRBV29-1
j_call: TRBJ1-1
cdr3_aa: CSVETGRVQMKNTEAFF

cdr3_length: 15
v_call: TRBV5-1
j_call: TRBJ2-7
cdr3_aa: CASSLLAGAPYEQYF